These 32 T cell receptor beta chains share one sample of origin, sequenced in a study of blood T cell repertoires in COVID-19. TCRdb keeps only in-frame clones here, not all; method: immunoSEQ multiplex PCR. This table has approximately 140,000 clones, 75% to 90% appearing once. Material: PBMCs or T cells enriched from blood (not recorded which). Every receptor here comes from a man aged 45-60 years in a cohort exposed to, infected with or recovered from COVID-19 (not recorded which).

This chain connects TRBV30 to TRBJ1-1; D gene uncertain. CDR1 is GTSNPN and CDR2 is SVGIG in the germline V gene (reference sequence). V was cut by 5 bases and J by 11 bases, with 15 bases left in between. This CDR3 is 11 amino acids long. The CDR3 loop reads CAWGLEVRAFF. CDR3 DNA sequence: TGTGCCTGGGGCCTGGAGGTCAGGGCTTTCTTT. The full variable domain, in which reference TRBV30 and TRBJ1-1 provide the parts outside the CDR3, is SQTIHQWPATLVQPVGSPLSLECTVEGTSNPNLYWYRQAAGRGLQLLFYSVGIGQISSEVPQNLSASRPQDRQFILSSKKLLLSDSGFYLCAWGLEVRAFFGQGTRLTVV.

The rearrangement links TRBV14 to TRBJ2-3; 10 nucleotides match TRBD2. V gave up 5 bases and J gave up 2 bases; unmatched junction bases: 4. This CDR3 has 15 residues. CDR1 SGHDN and CDR2 FVKESK come from the germline V gene. CDR3 in amino acids: CASSLLAGFTDTQYF. As DNA, the CDR3 is TGTGCCAGCAGCTTACTAGCGGGGTTCACAGATACGCAGTATTTT.

The rearrangement joins TRBV6-5 to TRBJ2-7, with TRBD1 identical over 9 bases. The V gene end was trimmed by 2 bases and the J gene end by 3 bases; junction bases not matched to a gene: 2. This CDR3 comprises 14 residues. The V gene's germline CDR1 is MNHEY and CDR2 SVGAGI. CDR3 loop: CASSYGTGIYEQYF. The CDR3 DNA sequence: TGTGCCAGCAGTTACGGGACAGGGATCTACGAGCAGTACTTC.

The chain carries TRBV11-2 and TRBJ2-7; D not resolved. This CDR3 is 13 amino acids long. Germline CDR1 reads SGHAT; CDR2 reads FQNNGV. V gave up 4 bases and J gave up 7 bases, with 14 bases separating them. Written as DNA, the CDR3 is TGTGCCAGCAGCTCCACCCCGGGTGGGGAGCAGTACTTC. Translated, it gives CASSSTPGGEQYF.

The V call is TRBV27, the J call TRBJ1-5, with 7 positions matching TRBD1. Per the germline V gene, CDR1 is MNHEY and CDR2 is SMNVEV (reference sequence). This CDR3 spans 13 amino acids. Trimming cost V 5 bases and J 3 bases; bases outside gene matches: 1. The CDR3 protein is CASSTGANQPQHF. The CDR3 DNA follows: TGTGCCAGCAGTACAGGGGCCAATCAGCCCCAGCATTTT.

The V call is TRBV28, the J call TRBJ1-1, with TRBD1 matching 11 bases. CDR3 size: 17 residues. The germline gives CDR1 MDHEN, CDR2 SYDVKM. The V gene end was trimmed by 1 base and the J gene end by 4 bases; junction bases not matched to a gene: 8. The CDR3 nucleotides read TGTGCCAGCAGTTTATCCCGGACAGGGGGCTTCGGCACTGAAGCTTTCTTT. Encoded protein: CASSLSRTGGFGTEAFF.

This chain links TRBV4-3 with TRBJ2-1; D possibly corresponds to TRBD2 (5 bases). Per germline, CDR1 LGHNA and CDR2 YSLEER. The CDR3 length is 14 residues. V dropped 0 bases and J dropped 7 bases, with 10 bases sitting between them. CDR3 loop: CASSQDMPGNEQFF. In nucleotides, the CDR3 is TGCGCCAGCAGCCAAGATATGCCGGGGAATGAGCAGTTCTTC.

V gene TRBV27 combines with J gene TRBJ2-1, with a weak D call TRBD1 (6 bases). Trimming took off 5 bases at V and 9 bases at J, with 11 bases between the two ends. The CDR3 runs 12 residues. The V gene's germline CDR1 is MNHEY and CDR2 SMNVEV (reference sequence). The CDR3: CASSTTGPEQFF. The CDR3 nucleotides are TGTGCCAGCAGTACTACAGGGCCTGAGCAGTTCTTC.

This clone was detected only once. The chain recombines TRBV5-4 with TRBJ2-5; possible D gene TRBD1, 6 bases. Germline V gene sequence: CDR1 SGHNT, CDR2 YYREEE (reference sequence). V dropped 5 bases and J dropped 5 bases, with 19 bases sitting between them. The CDR3 loop spans 15 amino acids. CDR3 nucleotides: TGTGCCAGCAGTCCTCGTCTGGACAGAGCGGAGACCCAGTACTTC. As protein: CASSPRLDRAETQYF.

The V and J genes are TRBV5-5 and TRBJ2-5; 7 positions match TRBD2. Germline trimming cut 4 bases from V and 1 base from J; bases unmatched to any gene: 10. Germline CDR1 is SGHKS and CDR2 is YYEKEE (reference sequence). This CDR3 has 16 amino acids. The CDR3 region has the DNA TGTGCCAGCAGCCTCAAGCGGGGAAACCTCCAAGAGACCCAGTACTTC. Translation gives CASSLKRGNLQETQYF.

V gene TRBV4-3 combines with J gene TRBJ1-3; no definite D call. Trimming removed 4 bases at V and 4 bases at J, with 14 bases between. Per the germline V gene, CDR1 is LGHNA and CDR2 is YSLEER. The CDR3 runs to 15 residues. In DNA, the CDR3 is TGCGCCAGCAGCCCTAGCTCGGGGATCGGAAACACCATATATTTT. Translated, it gives CASSPSSGIGNTIYF.

The chain recombines TRBV10-1 with TRBJ2-3, with 10 bases lining up with TRBD2. This CDR3 has 15 residues. J gave up 3 bases and V 2 bases, and 2 bases lay outside the gene matches. Germline V gene sequence: CDR1 WNHNN, CDR2 SYGVQD (reference sequence). For the CDR3, the DNA is TGCGCCAGCAGTGAGGGGACTAGCGTAACAGATACGCAGTATTTT. This translates into CASSEGTSVTDTQYF.

This sequence joins TRBV6-5 and TRBJ1-2; D may be TRBD1 (5 bases). The CDR3 spans 15 residues. The V and J ends lost 0 bases and 8 bases respectively, with 16 bases between them. Germline lookup yields CDR1 MNHEY and CDR2 SVGAGI. CDR3 DNA: TGTGCCAGCAGTTACTCGATTACCATGGGGGGAGGCTACACCTTC. It yields the protein CASSYSITMGGGYTF.

The V gene is TRBV28, the J gene TRBJ1-6; D unresolved. Germline CDR1 MDHEN, CDR2 SYDVKM. CDR3 size: 12 residues. V was cut by 6 bases and J by 5 bases, with 5 bases left in between. The CDR3 DNA reads TGTGCCAGCAGCCCAGATAATTCACCCCTCCACTTT. Its protein product is CASSPDNSPLHF.

This clone was detected only once. V is TRBV5-4 and J is TRBJ2-7; a weak D match, TRBD2 (5 bases). V was trimmed by 4 bases and J by 3 bases, leaving 8 bases between them. The CDR3 length is 12 residues. Germline CDR1 is SGHNT and CDR2 is YYREEE (reference sequence). The CDR3, as DNA: TGTGCCAGCAGCGGGAGTAACTACGAGCAGTACTTC. It yields the protein CASSGSNYEQYF.

J is TRBJ1-2 and V is TRBV5-8; TRBD1 aligns across 7 bases. The CDR3 is made up of 13 amino acids. Germline CDR1 and CDR2: SGHTS and YDEGEE. V lost 4 bases and J lost 1; bases outside the gene matches: 1. Here the CDR3 DNA reads TGTGCCAGCAGCCGGGACAGTAACTATGGCTACACCTTC. Translation gives CASSRDSNYGYTF.

The J gene is TRBJ2-3, the V gene TRBV6-5; TRBD2 matches 9 bases. With 0 bases clipped from V and 2 bases from J, the junction kept 3 bases outside the gene matches. CDR3 length: 16 residues. CDR1 is MNHEY, CDR2 SVGAGI, per germline. The CDR3 DNA reads as TGTGCCAGCAGTTACTCGGGCGGGGGGGCCACAGATACGCAGTATTTT. This codes for CASSYSGGGATDTQYF.

A few counts support this clone. This chain joins TRBV12-3 or TRBV12-4 and TRBJ1-2, with D possibly matching TRBD1 (5 bases). With 3 bases removed from V and 5 bases from J, the gap between germline ends came to 10 bases. This CDR3 spans 13 amino acids. In DNA form, the CDR3 reads TGTGCCAGCAGTTTGGACACGGTATATGGCTACACCTTC. Protein: CASSLDTVYGYTF.

The chain links TRBV10-2 to TRBJ2-5, with D unresolved. The CDR3 covers 12 residues. In germline, CDR1 is WSHSY, CDR2 SAAADI. The V gene lost 4 bases and the J gene lost 4 bases, with 7 bases spanning the gap. The CDR3 coding sequence is TGCGCCAGCAGTGTCACGGGAGAGACCCAGTACTTC. Its translation: CASSVTGETQYF.

The rearrangement joins TRBV18 to TRBJ2-3; perhaps TRBD2 as D (6 bases). V shed 3 bases and J shed 2 bases, with 15 bases lying between them. In germline, CDR1 is KGHSH, CDR2 LQKENI. The CDR3 is made up of 16 amino acids. CDR3 nucleotides: TGTGCCAGCTCACCGGGACGGCGGGGCGACACAGATACGCAGTATTTT. Translated: CASSPGRRGDTDTQYF.

The genes are TRBV11-1 and TRBJ2-1, with 12 positions matching TRBD2. The V gene's germline CDR1 is SGHAT and CDR2 FQDESV (reference sequence). Trimming removed 6 bases from V and 8 bases from J; junction bases left unmatched: 8. The CDR3 totals 15 residues. The CDR3 DNA sequence: TGTGCCAGCAGTACTCGACTAGCGGGAGTGGATGAGCAGTTCTTC. Residues: CASSTRLAGVDEQFF. The entire variable domain, with the rest obtained from reference TRBV11-1 and TRBJ2-1, is as follows: EAEVAQSPRYKITEKSQAVAFWCDPISGHATLYWYRQILGQGPELLVQFQDESVVDDSQLPKDRFSAERLKGVDSTLKIQPAELGDSAMYLCASSTRLAGVDEQFFGPGTRLTVL.

This clone was seen more than once but under ten times. The chain has TRBV6-5 and TRBJ2-1; 9 bases map to TRBD1. The CDR3 covers 14 residues. J was trimmed by 5 bases and V by 7 bases; bases with no gene match: 6. Germline V gives CDR1 MNHEY, CDR2 SVGAGI. CDR3 amino acids: CASNRQGGNNEQFF. For the CDR3, the DNA is TGTGCCAGCAATCGACAGGGGGGGAACAATGAGCAGTTCTTC.

This chain connects TRBV7-8 to TRBJ2-3, with TRBD2 matching over 8 bases. Germline V gene lookup returns CDR1 SGHVS and CDR2 FQNEAQ. This CDR3 region has 17 residues. Trimming cost V 1 base and J 0 bases; bases outside gene matches: 6. This chain's CDR3 is CASSLVLAGGSTDTQYF. The DNA of the CDR3 is TGTGCCAGCAGCTTAGTACTCGCGGGGGGTAGCACAGATACGCAGTATTTT.

V is TRBV28 and J is TRBJ2-5; 7 nucleotides agree with TRBD2. Germline trimming cut 5 bases from V and 4 bases from J; bases unmatched to any gene: 13. CDR1 is MDHEN, CDR2 SYDVKM, per germline. This CDR3 contains 16 residues. CDR3 in amino acids: CASSAPREGSRETQYF. The DNA of the CDR3 is TGTGCCAGCAGTGCTCCCAGGGAGGGCAGTCGAGAGACCCAGTACTTC.

This clone was observed a handful of times. The rearrangement joins TRBV28 to TRBJ2-3; 16 nucleotides match TRBD2. The CDR3 totals 20 residues. The germline CDR1 and CDR2 sequences are MDHEN and SYDVKM. The trim removed 2 bases at V and 5 bases at J, leaving 13 bases unmatched. The CDR3 bases are TGTGCCAGCAGTTTAGGACTAGCGGGACTAGCGGGAGGGCGCGGAGATACGCAGTATTTT. Its protein product is CASSLGLAGLAGGRGDTQYF.

The chain combines TRBV13 with TRBJ2-7; 10 bases fit TRBD1. The trim removed 5 bases at V and 2 bases at J, leaving 6 bases unmatched. The CDR3 covers 15 residues. Germline CDR1 is PRHDT and CDR2 is FYEKMQ (reference sequence). The CDR3 coding sequence is TGTGCCAGCAGCCAACTCGGACAGGGGGCCTACGAGCAGTACTTC. Its translation is CASSQLGQGAYEQYF.

The genes are TRBV6-6 and TRBJ2-3; TRBD2 aligns across 16 bases. The V and J ends lost 6 bases and 3 bases, in that order; junction bases with no gene match: 3. The CDR3 contains 16 residues. Looked up from germline, CDR1 is MNHNY and CDR2 is SVGAGI (reference sequence). CDR3 region: CASSVGLAGGTDTQYF. CDR3 DNA sequence: TGTGCCAGCAGCGTGGGACTAGCGGGGGGGACAGATACGCAGTATTTT.

This chain links TRBV28 with TRBJ2-5; 7 bases map to TRBD2. Germline assignment: CDR1 MDHEN and CDR2 SYDVKM. The J segment lost 5 bases and the V segment lost 1 base, leaving 7 bases of the junction unmatched. The CDR3 covers 15 residues. The CDR3 bases are TGTGCCAGCAGTTTATACGCGGGAGATCTGGAGACCCAGTACTTC. This encodes CASSLYAGDLETQYF. Drawing the rest from reference TRBV28 and TRBJ2-5, the complete variable domain is DVKVTQSSRYLVKRTGEKVFLECVQDMDHENMFWYRQDPGLGLRLIYFSYDVKMKEKGDIPEGYSVSREKKERFSLILESASTNQTSMYLCASSLYAGDLETQYFGPGTRLLVL.

This clone was counted between two and nine times. The rearrangement uses TRBV7-6 and TRBJ2-2, with TRBD2 identical over 9 bases. V was pared by 6 bases and J by 4 bases, with 6 bases of the junction left unmatched. The CDR3 extends over 15 amino acids. CDR1 is SGHVS and CDR2 is FNYEAQ in the germline V gene. In nucleotides, the CDR3 is TGTGCCAGCAGTCTATATAGCGGGAGCACCGGGGAGCTGTTTTTT. It yields the protein CASSLYSGSTGELFF.

The rearrangement joins TRBV5-4 to TRBJ2-2, with a weak D call TRBD2 (6 bases). The V end lost 4 bases, the J end lost 3 bases, and 16 bases lay between the germline ends. The CDR3 is made up of 16 amino acids. Germline-derived CDR1 and CDR2 are SGHNT and YYREEE (reference sequence). In DNA, the CDR3 is TGTGCCAGCAGCCTCGGGGGAGGAGGGTACACCGGGGAGCTGTTTTTT. It specifies CASSLGGGGYTGELFF.

CDR3 amino acids: CAIRDSGSTDTQYF. The DNA for the CDR3 is TGTGCCATCAGGGACTCTGGAAGCACAGATACGCAGTATTTT. The J gene is TRBJ2-3, the V gene TRBV10-3; D perhaps matches TRBD2 (5 bases). This CDR3 is 14 amino acids long. V was clipped by 6 bases and J by 0 bases, with 10 bases between them. Germline V CDR1 and CDR2: ENHRY, SYGVKD.

The rearrangement joins TRBV6-2 or TRBV6-3 to TRBJ2-7, with 7 bases aligning to TRBD1. Germline CDR1 MNHEY, CDR2 SVGEGT. The V and J ends lost 4 bases and 1 base, in that order; junction bases with no gene match: 4. This CDR3 is 14 amino acids long. The chain's CDR3 is CASSSGTASYEQYF. The CDR3 nucleotides are TGTGCCAGCAGTTCCGGGACAGCGTCCTACGAGCAGTACTTC.